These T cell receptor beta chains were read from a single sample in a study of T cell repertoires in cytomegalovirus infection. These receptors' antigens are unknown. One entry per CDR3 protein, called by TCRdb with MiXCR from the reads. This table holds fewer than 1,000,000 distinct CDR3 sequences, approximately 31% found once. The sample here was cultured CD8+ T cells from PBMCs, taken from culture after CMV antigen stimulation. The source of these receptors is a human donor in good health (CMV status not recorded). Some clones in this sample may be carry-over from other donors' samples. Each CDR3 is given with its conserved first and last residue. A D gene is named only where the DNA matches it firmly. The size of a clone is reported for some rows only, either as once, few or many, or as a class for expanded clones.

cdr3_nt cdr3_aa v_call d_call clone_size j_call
TGTGCCAGCAGGATCAGGGGTCAGTACGAGCAGTACTTC CASRIRGQYEQYF TRBV12-3/TRBV12-4 - - TRBJ2-7
TGTGCCAGCAGCACTCCGGGGGGACGGTCTACCGGGGAGCTGTTTTTT CASSTPGGRSTGELFF TRBV9 TRBD2 - TRBJ2-2
TGTGCCAGCAGCCTTATGGACATCAATCAGCCCCAGCATTTT CASSLMDINQPQHF TRBV7-9 - few TRBJ1-5
TGTGCCAGCAGCTTAGGGGTCCGGGGGGTGAGGAATGAGCAGTTCTTC CASSLGVRGVRNEQFF TRBV7-8 TRBD2 few TRBJ2-1
TGTGCCAGCAGTTTGGGGGACAAGAACAATGAGCAGTTCTTC CASSLGDKNNEQFF TRBV28 - few TRBJ2-1
TGTGCCAGCAGTCCCCCAGGGGGATCCACTGGCTACACCTTC CASSPPGGSTGYTF TRBV7-9 TRBD1 few TRBJ1-2
TGTGCCAGCAGTGCAACAGGGGGTTTTTCACCCCTCCACTTT CASSATGGFSPLHF TRBV6-1 TRBD1 few TRBJ1-6
TGCGCCAGCAGCCAAGAGTCCAGGGGGTCCTATAATTCACCCCTCCACTTT CASSQESRGSYNSPLHF TRBV4-1 TRBD1 once TRBJ1-6
TGTGCCAGCAGACCGCCAGGGGCCGGGGCCAACGTCCTGACTTTC CASRPPGAGANVLTF TRBV7-2 - many TRBJ2-6
TGTGCCAGCAGCCAGGGGGTAGGGATTCAGTACTTC CASSQGVGIQYF TRBV4-2 - - TRBJ2-4
TGTGCCAGCAGCCAGCGGAAGTCGAATTTATACGAGCAGTACTTC CASSQRKSNLYEQYF TRBV7-4 - few TRBJ2-7
TGTGCTAGTGGTCCTATCTCCTACGAGCAGTACTTC CASGPISYEQYF TRBV12-5 - - TRBJ2-7
TGTGCCAGCAACAGAACGCCCGGGGAGCTGTTTTTT CASNRTPGELFF TRBV6-1 - - TRBJ2-2
TGTGCCAGCAGTGAACTAAGGTTCGGGGCGGGTAACTATGGCTACACCTTC CASSELRFGAGNYGYTF TRBV6-1 - - TRBJ1-2
TGTGCCAGCAGTTTATCTACATCTGGAAACACCATATATTTT CASSLSTSGNTIYF TRBV28 - - TRBJ1-3
TGTGCCAGCAGCCCACCAGTGGATCGGACAGATACGCAGTATTTT CASSPPVDRTDTQYF TRBV13 - - TRBJ2-3
TGTGCCAGCAGTTACACGCCGGGACTAGCCTACAATGAGCATTTCTTC CASSYTPGLAYNEHFF TRBV6-5 TRBD2 once TRBJ2-1
TGTGCCAGCAGCTTACCCCAGCGGGGGGGCACTCACCAAGAGACCCAGTACTTC CASSLPQRGGTHQETQYF TRBV7-9 TRBD2 few TRBJ2-5
TGCAGTGCTAGAGATTTGGCCTCTGGGGCCAACGTCCTGACTTTC CSARDLASGANVLTF TRBV20-1 - few TRBJ2-6
TGTGCCAGCAGCTCGCGAGGGGGCGAGGACCCCTACGAGCAGTACTTC CASSSRGGEDPYEQYF TRBV7-9 TRBD1 few TRBJ2-7
TGTGCCAGCAGCCAAGGGCAGGAAAATGAGCAGTTCTTC CASSQGQENEQFF TRBV3-1 - - TRBJ2-1